Listed here is a single T cell receptor beta chain. This receptor's antigen is unknown. A far larger clone differs by one base, so this is likely a read error. These data belong to a study of shared clonotypes between healthy human individuals (dated by TCRdb to 2020 to 2021). Context from the whole study: Three men and a couple of women, aged 18 to 49 years, made up the cohort. For each donor, CD4 naive and CD4 memory were each given three plates, CD8 naive was given two plates, and CD8 memory was given one plate. Blood TCR repertoires of five healthy adults were deeply sequenced to estimate repertoire size and the extent of clonotype sharing between individuals. Different laboratories and diverse techniques were used to prepare libraries and sequence TCR repertoires, to increase sequencing depth and limit assay-specific biases. Leukapheresis yielded between about 0.85 and 10 billion PBMCs per donor. What the work shows at the level of the full study, not this receptor alone: Larger estimated clonotype richness was generally found for naive subsets than for memory subsets. Pairwise subsampling indicated that sequencing depth was expected to affect the degree of clonotype sharing among donors. Even with the large sequencing depth, rarefaction of the sorted-subset datasets indicated that sequencing was incomplete. Across a few donors, approximately 4.9% of naive CD4, roughly 3.4% of naive CD8, 2% to 2.5% of memory CD4, and roughly 0.41% of memory CD8 clonotypes were shared. Higher generation probabilities were observed for clonotypes shared by all four sorted-subset donors than for non-shared clonotypes. Because the study included only a small number of donors, the genetic and exposure-history diversity represented was limited. Sampling was restricted to blood, and TCR repertoires in tissue are likely to differ from TCR repertoires in blood.

The donors were healthy, HIV-negative adults who had no recently reported acute infections or vaccinations. Every donor was a Caucasian adult living in Nashville, Tennessee, USA. CD4+ T cells were enriched through magnetic negative selection, after which naive cells were positively selected on CD45RA and the remaining negative fraction served as the memory subset. After blood collection by leukapheresis, PBMCs were isolated using Ficoll-Histopaque density gradient centrifugation and then cryopreserved in the vapor phase of liquid nitrogen. Purity and quantity of every magnetically sorted T cell population were checked by analytical flow cytometry. Each sorted fraction had its genomic DNA isolated and then quantified by UV absorbance on a Nanodrop 2000c. Using the deep immunoSEQ assay, TCR CDR3 regions were amplified from genomic DNA by multiplex PCR. Extracted genomic DNA from each cell subset was distributed evenly across all wells of several immunoSEQ 96-well plates, and each plate was treated as a replicate. For sorted subsets, each replicate PCR was loaded with 200 to 250 ng genomic DNA, equivalent to 30,000 or so T cell genomes. Purified libraries were measured with a Qubit 3.0 fluorometer, size-checked on a Bioanalyzer 2100, and measured again with the KAPA Library Quantification kit. Every immunoSEQ 96-well plate was sequenced on a separate single-read 150-cycle Illumina NextSeq 550 flow cell. The study's own analysis went as follows. Because only junctional sequences without quality scores were contained in the immunoSEQ output, filtering matching that applied to full-length reads could not be performed. Sequences were annotated with PyIR, a Python wrapper for IgBLAST v1.9, and V/J genes and CDR3 were assigned using IMGT germline references. Reads with weak V/J assignments (E-value above 1e-6), missing CDR3, stop codons, out-of-frame junctions, or ambiguous translated residues were removed. V3J clonotypes were defined by identical inferred V gene, J gene, and CDR3 amino acid sequence. Percentage overlap between repertoires was computed as shared unique clonotypes divided by the size of the smaller repertoire. Richness of each repertoire was evaluated using RTK rarefaction, the Chao1 estimator, and Recon v2.1 estimates of unobserved clonotypes. Generation probabilities were computed with OLGA for all TCRbeta clonotypes obtained by the gDNA method from a handful of donors. TCRdb limited this immuneACCESS table to in-frame rearrangements with V and J called. A share of clones is missing; checked studies link under half to unresolved V genes, and the rest is unexplained. The DNA was the basis for D and trimming; V, J and clone size are from that table. The sample includes under 1,100,000 clones, with around 78% observed a single time. Of the sample, roughly 0.55% falls within the top ten clones.

The germline V gene gives CDR1 as MDHEN and CDR2 as SYDVKM. Reading from cysteine to phenylalanine, the CDR3 counts 15 amino acids. Solely the CDR3 DNA is kept, with 45 bases framed from the first base. Relative to germline, V is missing 3 bases and J is missing 2 bases, with 5 bases of the junction outside any gene match. This sequence was found in a man between 18 and 35 years old in good health. Some clones in this sample may be carry-over from other donors' samples. Here the chain combines TRBV28 and TRBJ2-7; 9 middle bases align to TRBD1. What was sequenced was memory CD4+ T cells from PBMCs. This specimen's cell subset or site label, per the study, means: CD45RA-negative fraction. The CDR3 protein sequence reads: CASSLKDRGAYEQYF. The sequenced DNA: TGTGCCAGCAGTTTGAAGGACAGGGGTGCCTACGAGCAGTACTTC.